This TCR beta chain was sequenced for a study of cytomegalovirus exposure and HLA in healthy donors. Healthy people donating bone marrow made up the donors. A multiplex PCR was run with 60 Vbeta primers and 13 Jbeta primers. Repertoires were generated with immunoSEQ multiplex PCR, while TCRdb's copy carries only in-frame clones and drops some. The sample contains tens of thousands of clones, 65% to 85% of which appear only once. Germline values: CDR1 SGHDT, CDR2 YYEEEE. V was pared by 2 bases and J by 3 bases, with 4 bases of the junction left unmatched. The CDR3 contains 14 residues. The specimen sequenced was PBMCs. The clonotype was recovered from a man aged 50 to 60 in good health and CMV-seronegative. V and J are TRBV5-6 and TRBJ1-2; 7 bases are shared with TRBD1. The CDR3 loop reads CASSLQGPDYGYTF. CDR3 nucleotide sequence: TGTGCCAGCAGCTTACAGGGGCCGGACTATGGCTACACCTTC.